This T cell receptor beta chain was recovered during a study of T-cell memory formation after mild COVID-19. TCRdb reprocessed the 5' RACE reads with MiXCR, giving one entry per CDR3 protein. The sample contains hundreds of thousands of distinct CDR3 sequences, 25% to 30% of which appear only once. The CDR3 spans 14 residues. Per germline, CDR1 SNHLY and CDR2 FYNNEI. V lost 4 bases, J lost 6 bases, and 15 bases lay in between. The sequence was obtained from an adult woman who had mild COVID-19 (a few samples of this study predate the infection). Cell type and time point are not known. The chain recombines TRBV2 with TRBJ1-1; perhaps TRBD1 as D (5 bases). The source material was PBMCs or a T cell subset sorted from them (not recorded which). The CDR3 nucleotides are TGTGCCAGCAGTGCCGGGCCCAGGGTCGCTGAAGCTTTCTTT. Protein sequence: CASSAGPRVAEAFF.